The 15 T cell receptor beta chains given below trace back to one sample, sequenced in a study of blood T cell repertoires in COVID-19. Clones were sequenced by immunoSEQ multiplex PCR, and TCRdb holds only the in-frame ones, with some missing. Among fewer than 400,000 clones listed, 85% were seen once. Sequencing was done on a sample of peripheral blood. The source of these receptors is a woman aged 18-29 years with acute or convalescent COVID-19.

The rearrangement uses TRBV6-5 and TRBJ2-3, with D possibly being TRBD2 (6 bases). The CDR3 loop spans 14 amino acids. V was cut by 6 bases and J by 4 bases, with 14 bases left in between. Germline V CDR1 and CDR2: MNHEY, SVGAGI. CDR3 DNA: TGTGCCAGCAGCCTACGACTAGACCCAGATACGCAGTATTTT. It is translated as CASSLRLDPDTQYF.

In this sample, this clone turned up once. The genes are TRBV25-1 and TRBJ1-5; D not certain. V lost 4 bases to trimming and J lost 5 bases, with 9 bases between them. Germline V gene sequence: CDR1 MGHDK, CDR2 SYGVNS. This CDR3 has 13 amino acids. The DNA of the CDR3 is TGTGCCAGCAGTGCCGCCGGGGATCAGCCCCAGCATTTT. This sequence encodes CASSAAGDQPQHF.

This chain uses TRBV5-4 with TRBJ1-1; the D is unclear. The CDR3 is 15 amino acids. V lost 4 bases to trimming and J lost 1 base, with 14 bases between them. The germline V gene encodes CDR1 SGHNT and CDR2 YYREEE (reference sequence). CDR3 nucleotide sequence: TGTGCCAGCAGCCCCGCTAGGGAGGGGAACACTGAAGCTTTCTTT. Its protein product is CASSPAREGNTEAFF.

This chain uses TRBV6-5 with TRBJ1-2, with D possibly matching TRBD1 (6 bases). The length of the CDR3 is 13 residues. Between the trimmed V and J ends, which lost 0 bases and 4 bases, there was a span of 6 bases. Germline CDR1 is MNHEY and CDR2 is SVGAGI. The CDR3 coding sequence is TGTGCCAGCAGTTACTCAGGGGGCTATGGCTACACCTTC. Amino acid sequence: CASSYSGGYGYTF.

V and J are TRBV9 and TRBJ1-1; D call uncertain. Germline values: CDR1 SGDLS, CDR2 YYNGEE. Deletions cut 3 bases from V and 2 bases from J, with 11 bases between. The CDR3 has 14 amino acids. The CDR3 is CASSGTGRNTEAFF. DNA of the CDR3: TGTGCCAGCAGCGGCACGGGTCGAAACACTGAAGCTTTCTTT. The full variable domain, rest sourced from reference TRBV9 and TRBJ1-1, is DSGVTQTPKHLITATGQRVTLRCSPRSGDLSVYWYQQSLDQGLQFLIQYYNGEERAKGNILERFSAQQFPDLHSELNLSSLELGDSALYFCASSGTGRNTEAFFGQGTRLTVV.

This chain joins TRBV29-1 and TRBJ2-7, with 8 bases aligning to TRBD1. Germline CDR1 and CDR2: SQVTM and ANQGSEA. The CDR3 is 12 residues long. With 4 bases clipped from V and 4 bases from J, the junction kept 3 bases outside the gene matches. The CDR3 sequence is CSVAGQGYEQYF. In DNA, the CDR3 is TGCAGCGTTGCCGGACAGGGATACGAGCAGTACTTC.

Only a few counts were recorded for this clone. This rearrangement joins TRBV9 to TRBJ1-6, with 9 bases matching TRBD1. The CDR3 has 19 amino acids. After removal of 4 bases from V and 0 bases from J, the junction contained 11 bases not matched to a gene. Germline CDR1 SGDLS, CDR2 YYNGEE. CDR3 bases: TGTGCCAGCAGCCCACGCCCCGACAGGGGGAGCTCCTATAATTCACCCCTCCACTTT. Translation gives CASSPRPDRGSSYNSPLHF.

The chain joins TRBV4-1 to TRBJ1-1, with TRBD1 matching 7 bases. There are 13 residues in the CDR3. CDR1 is MGHRA and CDR2 is YSYEKL in the germline V gene. The V gene end was trimmed by 1 base and the J gene end by 6 bases; junction bases not matched to a gene: 2. The CDR3 here is CASSQGQGAEAFF. CDR3 coding DNA: TGCGCCAGCAGCCAAGGACAGGGAGCTGAAGCTTTCTTT.

The chain links TRBV15 to TRBJ1-2, with 8 bases matching TRBD1. Germline V gene sequence: CDR1 LNHNV, CDR2 YYDKDF (reference sequence). V shed 0 bases, J shed 7 bases, and the junction held 7 bases outside the gene matches. The CDR3 contains 15 residues. Here the CDR3 reads CATSRDRAGGLGYTF. The CDR3 DNA reads TGTGCCACCAGCAGAGATAGGGCAGGGGGCCTTGGCTACACCTTC.

This chain joins TRBV7-2 and TRBJ2-4, with 7 nucleotides matching TRBD2. Losses at the gene ends were 2 bases for V and 6 bases for J; bases not matched to a gene: 7. The V gene's germline CDR1 is SGHTA and CDR2 FQGNSA. The CDR3 is 15 amino acids. The CDR3 DNA reads as TGTGCCAGCAGCTTATCAAGCGGGGTGGGAAACATTCAGTACTTC. This translates into CASSLSSGVGNIQYF. The full variable domain, in which reference TRBV7-2 and TRBJ2-4 provide the parts outside the CDR3, is GAGVSQSPSNKVTEKGKDVELRCDPISGHTALYWYRQSLGQGLEFLIYFQGNSAPDKSGLPSDRFSAERTGGSVSTLTIQRTQQEDSAVYLCASSLSSGVGNIQYFGAGTRLSVL.

The chain couples TRBV24-1 to TRBJ1-2, with 8 bases that match TRBD1. The germline CDR1 and CDR2 sequences are KGHDR and SFDVKD. This CDR3 region has 13 residues. V shed 5 bases, J shed 7 bases, and the junction held 5 bases outside the gene matches. CDR3 bases: TGTGCCACCAGTGTGACAGGGGTGTTTGGCTACACCTTC. This translates into CATSVTGVFGYTF.

The chain couples TRBV6-1 to TRBJ2-7, with 9 bases lining up with TRBD2. The V segment lost 1 base and the J segment 4 bases; nucleotides outside the gene matches: 5. The germline V gene encodes CDR1 MNHNS and CDR2 SASEGT. The CDR3 is 15 residues long. Here the CDR3 reads CASSEGLAARYEQYF. Here the CDR3 DNA reads TGTGCCAGCAGTGAAGGACTAGCGGCCCGTTACGAGCAGTACTTC.

The chain couples TRBV3-1 (or the pseudogene TRBV3-2) to TRBJ1-1; maybe TRBD1 (5 bases). Germline V gene sequence: CDR1 LGHDT, CDR2 YNNKEL (reference sequence). V dropped 0 bases and J dropped 1 base, with 12 bases sitting between them. The length of the CDR3 is 16 residues. The CDR3 protein is CASSQDSGVRNTEAFF. The CDR3 nucleotides are TGTGCCAGCAGCCAAGATTCGGGGGTTCGGAACACTGAAGCTTTCTTT.

The chain has TRBV7-8 and TRBJ2-1, with TRBD1 matching over 8 bases. Germline assignment: CDR1 SGHVS and CDR2 FQNEAQ. The CDR3 is 17 amino acids. The ends lost 2 bases at V and 3 bases at J; junction bases unmatched: 9. The CDR3 spells CASSLSLSGGYYNEQFF. The CDR3 DNA is TGTGCCAGCAGCTTATCGCTGTCAGGGGGCTACTACAATGAGCAGTTCTTC.

The chain links TRBV7-6 to TRBJ1-5; D gene unclear. CDR3 length: 15 residues. V dropped 5 bases and J dropped 0 bases, with 11 bases sitting between them. The germline CDR1 and CDR2 sequences are SGHVS and FNYEAQ. In DNA, the CDR3 is TGTGCCAGCAGCCCCCGGGGTTATAGCAATCAGCCCCAGCATTTT. This translates into CASSPRGYSNQPQHF.